This TCR beta chain was identified in a study of blood T cell repertoires in COVID-19. Study-wide context: Material from acute and convalescent COVID-19 was sourced from the United States, Italy and Spain.

Trimming took 5 bases from V and 1 from J; bases not matched to a gene: 3. Germline V gene sequence: CDR1 SGHTA, CDR2 FQGTGA. The CDR3 is 14 amino acids. Per the authors' pipeline: The authors estimated nucleated cell counts from reference gene primer amplification. Profiled with immunoSEQ multiplex PCR; TCRdb holds only in-frame clones, not every one. Clone size and V and J calls were adopted from that table, with D and trimming inferred from the DNA. The data show tens of thousands of clones, roughly 80% seen once. V gene TRBV7-3 combines with J gene TRBJ2-5, with TRBD1 matching 8 bases. The TCR was taken from a woman older than 75 with active or convalescent COVID-19. The sequenced material came from peripheral blood. CDR3 in amino acids: CASSRQGIQETQYF. DNA for the CDR3: TGTGCCAGCAGCCGACAGGGGATCCAAGAGACCCAGTACTTC.